A single TCR beta chain is shown here with its context. Antigen specificity is unknown. The CDR3 is made up of 13 amino acids. CDR1 is MNHEY, CDR2 SVGEGT, per germline. This specimen belongs to a study of CXCR3-negative and CXCR3-positive naive CD8 T cells. Study-wide results and caveats: TRB CDR3s of CXCR3-positive naive cells were more hydrophobic than those of CXCR3-negative naive cells. Diversity ran similarly high across both naive subsets but far lower in memory CD8+ cells.

All TRB cDNA libraries came from 5' RACE performed with UMI labels. Reprocessing the 5' RACE reads, TCRdb reports a single entry for every CDR3 protein and omits DNA. In all, the sample yields some 85,000 distinct CDR3 sequences. What was sequenced was naive CXCR3+ CD8+ T cells from blood. Subset given: CD45RO-CCR7+CD27+CD95- naive CD8+ T cells expressing CXCR3 (TNR3+). The chain is built from TRBV6-2 or TRBV6-3 and TRBJ1-2; the TRBD1 assignment by TCRdb is unverifiable without DNA. This clonotype was obtained from a human donor in good health. Some clones in this sample may be carry-over from other donors' samples. CDR3: CASSYRTGIGYTF.